This T cell receptor (beta chain) was recorded in a study of T cells in Graves' hyperthyroidism and ophthalmopathy. Study-wide findings and caveats: Researchers report that a 13 V-J model separated ophthalmopathy from stable hyperthyroidism. Model-based prediction identified ophthalmopathy a median about 6.8 months prior to its onset.

The table lists this clonotype with a few counts. Its antigen is not identified. Graves' hyperthyroidism is called stable when ophthalmopathy does not progress within 18 months. Together with thyroid ultrasound, orbital computed tomography, serum thyroxine and TRAb, clinical symptoms were used for diagnoses. This CDR3 region has 18 residues. With 5 bases removed from V and 1 base from J, the gap between germline ends came to 24 bases. Template material for amplifying TCR beta CDR3 regions consisted of RNA transcripts. First-round RT-PCR of the TCR CDR3 relied on the HTBI primer set. In TCRdb, the multiplex PCR reads were re-called with MiXCR into one record per CDR3 protein. The repertoire has roughly 700,000 distinct CDR3 sequences, over 35% of them found once; the top ten carry about a third.

The TCR was taken from a woman aged 40 to 50 with Graves' hyperthyroidism. The specimen was blood. The chain joins TRBV12-3 or TRBV12-4 to TRBJ2-7; D is unclear. The CDR3, as DNA: TGTGCCAGCAGTGAAGCCTCTCACGCCTCACAGAGGTCCTACGAGCAGTACTTC. It codes for CASSEASHASQRSYEQYF.